These 12 T cell receptor beta chains were all obtained from the same sample, sequenced in a study of blood T cell repertoires in COVID-19. Here immunoSEQ multiplex PCR was the method, and the copy in TCRdb shows in-frame clones only, minus some. Here the sample spans fewer than 600,000 clones, about 91% being singletons. Sequencing was performed on peripheral blood. These receptors came from a man aged 18 to 30 with COVID-19, enrolled during active disease.

This clone was found once. The chain joins TRBV28 to TRBJ2-1; D is uncertain. This CDR3 spans 12 amino acids. V lost 5 bases and J lost 10, with 12 bases in between. Germline V gives CDR1 MDHEN, CDR2 SYDVKM. The CDR3 nucleotides are TGTGCCAGCAGTCTCGAATCGGTCGAGCAGTTCTTC. Encoded protein: CASSLESVEQFF. The whole variable domain, remainder taken from reference TRBV28 and TRBJ2-1, is DVKVTQSSRYLVKRTGEKVFLECVQDMDHENMFWYRQDPGLGLRLIYFSYDVKMKEKGDIPEGYSVSREKKERFSLILESASTNQTSMYLCASSLESVEQFFGPGTRLTVL.

CDR3 sequence: CASSREISSNYEQYF. The CDR3, as DNA: TGTGCCAGCAGCCGTGAGATTTCGAGTAATTACGAGCAGTACTTC. V is TRBV3-1 (or the pseudogene TRBV3-2) and J is TRBJ2-7, with no clear D. The V end lost 4 bases, the J end lost 4 bases, and 17 bases lay between the germline ends. CDR1 LGHDT and CDR2 YNNKEL come from the germline V gene (reference sequence). This CDR3 has 15 amino acids.

CDR3 nucleotide sequence: TGTGCCAGCGGGGGGGATTTTCGGAATGAGCAGTTCTTC. Translating it yields CASGGDFRNEQFF. The rearrangement links TRBV13 to TRBJ2-1, with 7 bases matching TRBD2. J was trimmed by 7 bases and V by 8 bases; bases with no gene match: 8. Germline-derived CDR1 and CDR2 are PRHDT and FYEKMQ (reference sequence). This CDR3 is 13 amino acids long.

This clone was detected only a few times. CDR3 sequence (DNA): TGCGCCAGCAGCCAAGAGGCGGCCAGAAACACCGGGGAGCTGTTTTTT. Translation gives CASSQEAARNTGELFF. The chain couples TRBV4-1 to TRBJ2-2; no definite D call. CDR1 and CDR2 (germline): MGHRA, YSYEKL. With 0 bases removed from V and 2 bases from J, the gap between germline ends came to 10 bases. The CDR3 consists of 16 residues.

V gene TRBV19 combines with J gene TRBJ2-2; the D gene is possibly TRBD2 (6 bases). Between the trimmed V and J ends, which lost 10 bases and 7 bases, there was a span of 10 bases. Germline V lookup: CDR1 LNHDA, CDR2 SQIVND (reference sequence). This CDR3 is built from 11 residues. CDR3 bases: TGTGCCACCTTCGGGGGCGGGGAGCTGTTTTTT. Its protein is CATFGGGELFF.

This clone was seen more than once but under ten times. In nucleotides, the CDR3 is TGTGCCGATCGGACAGGGCCAAACACTGAAGCTTTCTTT. The encoded protein is CADRTGPNTEAFF. The chain uses TRBV2 and TRBJ1-1; TRBD1 agrees at 8 bases. Germline CDR1 reads SNHLY; CDR2 reads FYNNEI. This CDR3 has 13 amino acids. The V gene end was trimmed by 11 bases and the J gene end by 2 bases; junction bases not matched to a gene: 7.

This chain links TRBV3-1 (or the pseudogene TRBV3-2) with TRBJ2-5; 12 bases line up with TRBD1. The CDR3 length is 17 residues. Per the germline V gene, CDR1 is LGHDT and CDR2 is YNNKEL (reference sequence). Unmatched junction bases numbered 10, after V lost 5 bases and J lost 3 bases. CDR3 amino acids: CASSGSPGTGGEETQYF. In DNA, the CDR3 is TGTGCCAGCAGCGGATCCCCCGGGACAGGGGGCGAAGAGACCCAGTACTTC.

The gene calls are TRBV4-1 and TRBJ1-5; D is perhaps TRBD1 (6 bases). The CDR3 sequence is 14 residues long. Per the germline V gene, CDR1 is MGHRA and CDR2 is YSYEKL. V shed 4 bases and J shed 4 bases, with 11 bases lying between them. The CDR3 DNA reads as TGCGCCAGCAGCCGGACAGCTTCGAATCAGCCCCAGCATTTT. This translates into CASSRTASNQPQHF.

This clone was seen a single time. This chain uses TRBV19 with TRBJ2-2; TRBD1 matches 7 bases. Looked up from germline, CDR1 is LNHDA and CDR2 is SQIVND (reference sequence). V was pared by 8 bases and J by 10 bases, with 10 bases of the junction left unmatched. The CDR3 is 13 residues long. The DNA of the CDR3 is TGTGCCAGTCGAGGGGGCGAGTCGGTGGAGCTGTTTTTT. It specifies CASRGGESVELFF.

This clone was found a few times. The J gene is TRBJ2-1, the V gene TRBV19, with 11 bases aligning to TRBD2. Germline CDR1 is LNHDA and CDR2 is SQIVND (reference sequence). The CDR3 is 15 residues long. Unmatched junction bases numbered 11, after V lost 7 bases and J lost 9 bases. The CDR3 protein is CASTRTSGSHSEQFF. The CDR3 DNA follows: TGTGCCAGTACCCGGACTAGCGGGTCCCACAGTGAGCAGTTCTTC.

The gene calls are TRBV19 and TRBJ2-1; 8 bases line up with TRBD2. CDR3 length: 15 amino acids. Losses at the gene ends were 3 bases for V and 4 bases for J; bases not matched to a gene: 5. CDR1 is LNHDA and CDR2 is SQIVND in the germline V gene (reference sequence). In DNA, the CDR3 is TGTGCCAGTAGTATGTTGCGGGGGGCTTACAATGAGCAGTTCTTC. This translates into CASSMLRGAYNEQFF. The variable domain in full, with the rest retrieved from reference TRBV19 and TRBJ2-1, is DGGITQSPKYLFRKEGQNVTLSCEQNLNHDAMYWYRQDPGQGLRLIYYSQIVNDFQKGDIAEGYSVSREKKESFPLTVTSAQKNPTAFYLCASSMLRGAYNEQFFGPGTRLTVL.

The J gene is TRBJ2-3, the V gene TRBV7-3; D is unresolved. Germline values: CDR1 SGHTA, CDR2 FQGTGA. The V and J ends lost 4 bases and 6 bases respectively, with 8 bases between them. The CDR3 extends over 12 amino acids. CDR3: CASSSNRDTQYF. The DNA for the CDR3 is TGTGCCAGCAGCTCCAACCGGGATACGCAGTATTTT.